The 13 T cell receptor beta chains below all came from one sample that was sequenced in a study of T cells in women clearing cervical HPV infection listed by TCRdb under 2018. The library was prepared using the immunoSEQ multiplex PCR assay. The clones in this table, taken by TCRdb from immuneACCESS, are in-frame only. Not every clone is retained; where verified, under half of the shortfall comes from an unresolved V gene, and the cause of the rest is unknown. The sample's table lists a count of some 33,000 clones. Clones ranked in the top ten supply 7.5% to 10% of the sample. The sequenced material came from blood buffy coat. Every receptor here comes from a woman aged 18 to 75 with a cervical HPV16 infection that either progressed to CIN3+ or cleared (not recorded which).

The CDR3 DNA, read in part, is TGCAGTGCTAGAGACGTATTGGGGGGGGTCTACACAGATACG. Its protein product is CSARDVLGGVYTDT. From start to end, the CDR3 is CSARDVLGGVYTDTQYF. The V and J genes are TRBV20-1 and TRBJ2-3, with 7 bases aligning to TRBD2. The read finishes 3 residues shy of the CDR3 end, and the germline J gene is used to complete it. The CDR3 sequence is 17 residues long. J lost 2 bases, V lost 0 bases, and 11 bases had no gene match. In germline, CDR1 is DFQATT, CDR2 SNEGSKA (reference sequence).

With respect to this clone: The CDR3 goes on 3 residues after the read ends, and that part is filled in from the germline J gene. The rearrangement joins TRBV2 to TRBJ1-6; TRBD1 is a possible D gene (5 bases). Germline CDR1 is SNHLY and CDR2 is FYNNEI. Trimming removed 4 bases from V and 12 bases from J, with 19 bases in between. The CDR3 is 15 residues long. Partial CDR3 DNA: TGTGCCAGCAGTGGCAGTGGGGGGGAGCAGGGACCC. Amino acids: CASSGSGGEQGP. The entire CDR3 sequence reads CASSGSGGEQGPLHF.

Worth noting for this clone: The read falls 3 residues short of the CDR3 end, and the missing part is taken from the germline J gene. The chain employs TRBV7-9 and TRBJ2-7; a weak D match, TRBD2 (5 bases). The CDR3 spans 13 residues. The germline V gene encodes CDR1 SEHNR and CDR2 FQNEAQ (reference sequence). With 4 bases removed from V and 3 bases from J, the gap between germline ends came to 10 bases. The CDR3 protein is CASSSVGDYEQYF. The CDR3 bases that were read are TGTGCCAGCAGCTCCGTCGGGGACTACGAG.

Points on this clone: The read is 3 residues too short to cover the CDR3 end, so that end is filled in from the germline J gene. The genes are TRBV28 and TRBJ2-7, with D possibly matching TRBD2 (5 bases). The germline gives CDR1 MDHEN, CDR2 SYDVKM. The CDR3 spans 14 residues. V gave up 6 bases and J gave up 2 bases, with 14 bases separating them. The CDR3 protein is CASREAGGTYEQYF. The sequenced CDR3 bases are TGTGCCAGCAGAGAGGCGGGCGGCACCTACGAG.

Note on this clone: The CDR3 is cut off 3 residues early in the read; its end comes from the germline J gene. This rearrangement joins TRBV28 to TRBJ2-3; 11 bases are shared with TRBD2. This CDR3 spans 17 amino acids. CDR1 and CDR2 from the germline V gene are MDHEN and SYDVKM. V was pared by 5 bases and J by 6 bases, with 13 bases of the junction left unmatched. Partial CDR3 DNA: TGTGCCAGCAGTATCATAGCGGGAGGGCGGATGGGGGATACG. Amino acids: CASSIIAGGRMGDT. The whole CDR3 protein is CASSIIAGGRMGDTQYF.

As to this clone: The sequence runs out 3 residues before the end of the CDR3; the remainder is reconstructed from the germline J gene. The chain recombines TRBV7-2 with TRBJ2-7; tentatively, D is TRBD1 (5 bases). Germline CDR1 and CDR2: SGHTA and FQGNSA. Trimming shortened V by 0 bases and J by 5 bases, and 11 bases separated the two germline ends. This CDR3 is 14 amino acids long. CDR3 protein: CASSLAGAANEQYF. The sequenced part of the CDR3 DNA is TGTGCCAGCAGCTTAGCTGGGGCGGCCAACGAG.

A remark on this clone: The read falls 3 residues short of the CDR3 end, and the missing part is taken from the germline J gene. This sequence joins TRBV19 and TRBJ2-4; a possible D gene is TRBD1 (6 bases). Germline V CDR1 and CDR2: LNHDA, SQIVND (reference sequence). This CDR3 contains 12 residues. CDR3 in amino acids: CASSTGVGGQYF. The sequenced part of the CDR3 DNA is TGTGCCAGTAGTACAGGGGTAGGCGGT. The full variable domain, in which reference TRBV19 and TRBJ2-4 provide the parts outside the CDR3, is DGGITQSPKYLFRKEGQNVTLSCEQNLNHDAMYWYRQDPGQGLRLIYYSQIVNDFQKGDIAEGYSVSREKKESFPLTVTSAQKNPTAFYLCASSTGVGGQYFGAGTRLSVL.

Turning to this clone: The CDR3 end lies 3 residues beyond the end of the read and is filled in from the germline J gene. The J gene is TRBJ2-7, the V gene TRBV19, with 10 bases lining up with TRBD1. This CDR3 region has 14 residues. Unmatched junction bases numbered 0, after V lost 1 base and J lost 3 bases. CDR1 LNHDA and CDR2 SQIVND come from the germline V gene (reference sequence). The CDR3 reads CASSIGTGGYEQYF. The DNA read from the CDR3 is TGTGCCAGTAGTATAGGGACAGGGGGCTACGAG.

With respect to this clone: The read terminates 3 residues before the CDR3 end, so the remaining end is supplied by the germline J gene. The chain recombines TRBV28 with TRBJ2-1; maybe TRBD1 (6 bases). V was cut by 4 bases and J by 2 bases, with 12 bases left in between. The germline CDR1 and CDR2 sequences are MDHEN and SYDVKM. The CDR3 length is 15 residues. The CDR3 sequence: CASSSQQGAYNEQFF. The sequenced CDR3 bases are TGTGCCAGCAGTTCACAACAGGGCGCCTACAATGAG. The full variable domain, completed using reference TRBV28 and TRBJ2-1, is DVKVTQSSRYLVKRTGEKVFLECVQDMDHENMFWYRQDPGLGLRLIYFSYDVKMKEKGDIPEGYSVSREKKERFSLILESASTNQTSMYLCASSSQQGAYNEQFFGPGTRLTVL.

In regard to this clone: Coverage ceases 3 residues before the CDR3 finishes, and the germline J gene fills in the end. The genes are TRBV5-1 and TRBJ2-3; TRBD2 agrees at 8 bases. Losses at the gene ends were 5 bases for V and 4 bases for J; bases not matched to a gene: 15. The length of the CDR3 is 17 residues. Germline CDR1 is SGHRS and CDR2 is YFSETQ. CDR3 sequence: CASSLNPGLGSADTQYF. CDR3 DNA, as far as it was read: TGCGCCAGCAGTCTCAATCCGGGACTAGGTTCTGCAGATACG.

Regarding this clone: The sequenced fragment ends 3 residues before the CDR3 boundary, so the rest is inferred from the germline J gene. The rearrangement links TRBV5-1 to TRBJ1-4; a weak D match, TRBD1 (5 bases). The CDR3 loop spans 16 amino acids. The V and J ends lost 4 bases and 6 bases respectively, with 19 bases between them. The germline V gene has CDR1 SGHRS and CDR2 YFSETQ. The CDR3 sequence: CASSHGASGRDEKLFF. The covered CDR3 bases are TGCGCCAGCAGCCATGGCGCGTCAGGGAGGGATGAAAAA. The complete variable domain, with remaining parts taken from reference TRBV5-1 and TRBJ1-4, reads KAGVTQTPRYLIKTRGQQVTLSCSPISGHRSVSWYQQTPGQGLQFLFEYFSETQRNKGNFPGRFSGRQFSNSRSEMNVSTLELGDSALYLCASSHGASGRDEKLFFGSGTQLSVL.

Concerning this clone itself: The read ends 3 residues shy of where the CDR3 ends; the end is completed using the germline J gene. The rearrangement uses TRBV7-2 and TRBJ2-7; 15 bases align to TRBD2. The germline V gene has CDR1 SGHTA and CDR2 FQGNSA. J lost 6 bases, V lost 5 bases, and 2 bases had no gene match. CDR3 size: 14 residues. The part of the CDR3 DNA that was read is TGTGCCAGCAGCCCGGGACTAGCGGGAGGCGAG. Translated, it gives CASSPGLAGGE. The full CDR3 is CASSPGLAGGEQYF.

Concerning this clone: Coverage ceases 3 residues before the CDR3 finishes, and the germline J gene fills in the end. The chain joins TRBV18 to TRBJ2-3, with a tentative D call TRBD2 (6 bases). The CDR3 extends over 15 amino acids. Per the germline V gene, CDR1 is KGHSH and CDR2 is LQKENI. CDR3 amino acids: CASSPRSGVQETQYF. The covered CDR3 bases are TGTGCCAGCTCACCAAGATCGGGGGTCCAAGAGACG.